This is a list of T cell receptor beta chains from one sample in a study of cytomegalovirus exposure and HLA in healthy donors. The data were produced by immunoSEQ multiplex PCR, yet TCRdb's version contains in-frame clones alone and is incomplete. The data show fewer than 200,000 clones, 79% seen once. The sequenced sample was PBMCs. The receptors shown here come from a man aged 35-49 years in good health and CMV-seronegative. The CDR3 runs from the conserved cysteine through the conserved F or W. Fields, in order: V gene, clone size, J gene, D gene, CDR3 DNA, CDR3 protein. D genes are given only for firm matches. Clone size is stated in some rows and not others, as once, few, many or a class when expanded.

TRBV28	-	TRBJ2-1	TRBD2	TGTGCCAGCCACACAATAGCGGGAGGGCCCGATGAGCAGTTCTTC	CASHTIAGGPDEQFF
TRBV30	-	TRBJ2-3	TRBD2	TGTGCCTGGACCTCCCGGGAGGCTAGCCCCCGCACAGATACGCAGTATTTT	CAWTSREASPRTDTQYF
TRBV2	-	TRBJ2-1	-	TGTGCCAGCAGAGGAGTGGTCTATGAGCAGTTCTTC	CASRGVVYEQFF
TRBV6-1	-	TRBJ2-5	-	TGTGCCAGCTCCTTAGGCTACAGCTTTAAAGAGACCCAGTACTTC	CASSLGYSFKETQYF
TRBV19	-	TRBJ2-3	TRBD2	TGTGCCAGTAGTTCACCGGGACTAGCAAGCACAGATACGCAGTATTTT	CASSSPGLASTDTQYF
TRBV21-1	-	TRBJ2-7	-	TGTGCCAGCAGCACGCGACAGGGGGCGAGCTCCTACGAGCAGTACTTC	CASSTRQGASSYEQYF
TRBV7-9	once	TRBJ2-7	-	TGTGCCAGCAGCCCACGGTACGAGCAGTACTTC	CASSPRYEQYF
TRBV5-4	few	TRBJ1-2	TRBD1	TGTGCCAGCAGCTGGTCAAAGGGGGCACAGGGCTACACCTTC	CASSWSKGAQGYTF
TRBV7-6	-	TRBJ2-6	TRBD2	TGTGCCAGCAGCCCTTTAGCGGGTATCTCTGGGGCCAACGGCCTGACTTTC	CASSPLAGISGANGLTF
TRBV28	-	TRBJ2-3	-	TGTGCCAGCATTGGACAGAGCACAGATACGCAGTATTTT	CASIGQSTDTQYF
TRBV4-3	-	TRBJ2-7	-	TGCGCCAGCAGCCAGGCCGGGACTGGGATTCACGAGCAGTACTTC	CASSQAGTGIHEQYF